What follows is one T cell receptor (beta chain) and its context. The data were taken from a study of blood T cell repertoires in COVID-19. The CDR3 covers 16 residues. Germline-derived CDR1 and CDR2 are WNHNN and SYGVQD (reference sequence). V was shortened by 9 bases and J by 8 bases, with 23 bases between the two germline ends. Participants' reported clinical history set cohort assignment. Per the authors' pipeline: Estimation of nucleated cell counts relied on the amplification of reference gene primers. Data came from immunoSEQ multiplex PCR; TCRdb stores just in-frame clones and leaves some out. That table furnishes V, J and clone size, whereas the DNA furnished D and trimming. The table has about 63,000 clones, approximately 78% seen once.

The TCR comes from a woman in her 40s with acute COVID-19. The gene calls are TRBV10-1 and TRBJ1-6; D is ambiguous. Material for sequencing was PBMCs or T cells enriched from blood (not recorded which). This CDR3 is CARPSRTSRRDSPLHF. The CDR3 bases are TGCGCCAGGCCTAGTCGTACCTCCCGCCGGGATTCACCCCTCCACTTT.